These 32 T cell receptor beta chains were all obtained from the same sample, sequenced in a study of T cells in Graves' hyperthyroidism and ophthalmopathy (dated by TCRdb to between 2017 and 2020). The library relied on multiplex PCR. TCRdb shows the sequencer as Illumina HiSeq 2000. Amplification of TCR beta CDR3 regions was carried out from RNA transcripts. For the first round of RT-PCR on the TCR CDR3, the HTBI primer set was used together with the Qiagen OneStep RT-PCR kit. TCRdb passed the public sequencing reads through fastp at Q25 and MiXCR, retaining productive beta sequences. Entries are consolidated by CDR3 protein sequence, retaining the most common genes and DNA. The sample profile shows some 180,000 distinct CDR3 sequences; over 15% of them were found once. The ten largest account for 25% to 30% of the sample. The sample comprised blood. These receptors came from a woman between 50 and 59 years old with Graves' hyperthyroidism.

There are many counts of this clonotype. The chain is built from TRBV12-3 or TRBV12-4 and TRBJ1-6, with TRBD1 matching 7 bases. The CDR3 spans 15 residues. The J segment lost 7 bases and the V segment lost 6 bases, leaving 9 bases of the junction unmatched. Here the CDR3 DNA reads TGTGCCAGCAGCTCGACAGGGATGGGGAATTCACCCCTCCACTTT. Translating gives CASSSTGMGNSPLHF.

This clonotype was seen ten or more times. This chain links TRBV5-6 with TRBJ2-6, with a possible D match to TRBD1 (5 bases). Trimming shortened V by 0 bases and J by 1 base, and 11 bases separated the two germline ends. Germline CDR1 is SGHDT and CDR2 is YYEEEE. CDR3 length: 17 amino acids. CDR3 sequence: CASSLVVSGSGANVLTF. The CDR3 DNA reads TGTGCCAGCAGCTTGGTGGTATCAGGGTCTGGGGCCAACGTCCTGACTTTC.

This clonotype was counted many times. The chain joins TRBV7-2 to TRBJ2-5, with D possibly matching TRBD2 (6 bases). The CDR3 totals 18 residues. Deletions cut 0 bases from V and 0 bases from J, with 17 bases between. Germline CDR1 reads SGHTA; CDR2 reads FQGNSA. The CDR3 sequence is CASSLAGGGRAYQETQYF. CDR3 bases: TGTGCCAGCAGCTTAGCCGGGGGTGGCAGGGCGTACCAAGAGACCCAGTACTTC.

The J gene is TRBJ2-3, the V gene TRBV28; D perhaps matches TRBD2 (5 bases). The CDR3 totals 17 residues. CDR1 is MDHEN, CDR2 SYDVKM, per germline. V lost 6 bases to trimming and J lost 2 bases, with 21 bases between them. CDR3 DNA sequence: TGTGCCAGCAGCTACACCCTAGCACCATCCATCACAGATACGCAGTATTTT. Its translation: CASSYTLAPSITDTQYF. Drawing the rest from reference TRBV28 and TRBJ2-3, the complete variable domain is DVKVTQSSRYLVKRTGEKVFLECVQDMDHENMFWYRQDPGLGLRLIYFSYDVKMKEKGDIPEGYSVSREKKERFSLILESASTNQTSMYLCASSYTLAPSITDTQYFGPGTRLTVL.

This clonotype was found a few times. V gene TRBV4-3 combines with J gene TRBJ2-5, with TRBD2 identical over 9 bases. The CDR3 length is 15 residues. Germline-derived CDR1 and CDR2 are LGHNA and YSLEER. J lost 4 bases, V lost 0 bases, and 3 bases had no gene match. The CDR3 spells CASSQDSGGVETQYF. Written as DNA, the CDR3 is TGCGCCAGCAGCCAAGATAGCGGGGGCGTAGAGACCCAGTACTTC.

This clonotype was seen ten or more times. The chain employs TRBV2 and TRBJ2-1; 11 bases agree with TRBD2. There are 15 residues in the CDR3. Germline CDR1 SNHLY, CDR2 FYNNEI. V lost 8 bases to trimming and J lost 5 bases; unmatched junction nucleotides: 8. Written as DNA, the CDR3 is TGTGCCAGCGGCTCACTAGCGGGGGACAACAATGAGCAGTTCTTC. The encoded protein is CASGSLAGDNNEQFF.

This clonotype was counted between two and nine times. The CDR3 loop reads CSAAGTGEVYGYTF. The CDR3 nucleotides read TGCAGTGCGGCCGGGACAGGAGAAGTCTATGGCTACACCTTC. V is TRBV20-1 and J is TRBJ1-2, with 8 positions matching TRBD1. Germline V lookup: CDR1 DFQATT, CDR2 SNEGSKA (reference sequence). CDR3 length equals 14 residues. V trimming: 6 bases; J trimming: 4 bases; junction bases outside the gene matches: 10.

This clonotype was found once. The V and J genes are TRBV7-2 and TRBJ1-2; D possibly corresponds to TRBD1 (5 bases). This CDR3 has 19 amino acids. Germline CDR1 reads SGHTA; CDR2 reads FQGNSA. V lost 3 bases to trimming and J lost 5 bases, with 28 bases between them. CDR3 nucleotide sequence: TGTGCCAGCAGCTTTGAGGCCCGTGAGACATTTTTCGGGACTTATGGCTACACCTTC. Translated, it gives CASSFEARETFFGTYGYTF.

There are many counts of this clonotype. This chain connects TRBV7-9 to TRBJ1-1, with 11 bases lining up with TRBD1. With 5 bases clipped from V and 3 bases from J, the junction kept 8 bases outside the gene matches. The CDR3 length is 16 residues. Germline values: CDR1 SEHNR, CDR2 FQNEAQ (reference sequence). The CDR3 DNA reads TGTGCCAGCAGCGACACCGGGACAGGGGGGGACACTGAAGCTTTCTTT. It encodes CASSDTGTGGDTEAFF. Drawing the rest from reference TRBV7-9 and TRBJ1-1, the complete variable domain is DTGVSQNPRHKITKRGQNVTFRCDPISEHNRLYWYRQTLGQGPEFLTYFQNEAQLEKSRLLSDRFSAERPKGSFSTLEIQRTEQGDSAMYLCASSDTGTGGDTEAFFGQGTRLTVV.

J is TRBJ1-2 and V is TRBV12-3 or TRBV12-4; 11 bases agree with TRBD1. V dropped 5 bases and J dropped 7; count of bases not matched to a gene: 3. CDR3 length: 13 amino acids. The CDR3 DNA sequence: TGTGCCAGCAGTCCGGGACAGGGGGTTGGCTACACCTTC. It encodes CASSPGQGVGYTF.

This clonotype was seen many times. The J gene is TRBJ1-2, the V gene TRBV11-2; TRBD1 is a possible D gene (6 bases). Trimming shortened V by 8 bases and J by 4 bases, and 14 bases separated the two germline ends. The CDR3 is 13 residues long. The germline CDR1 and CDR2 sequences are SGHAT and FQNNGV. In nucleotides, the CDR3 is TGTGCCAGCTCCAGACAGGCCCCCTATGGCTACACCTTC. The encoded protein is CASSRQAPYGYTF.

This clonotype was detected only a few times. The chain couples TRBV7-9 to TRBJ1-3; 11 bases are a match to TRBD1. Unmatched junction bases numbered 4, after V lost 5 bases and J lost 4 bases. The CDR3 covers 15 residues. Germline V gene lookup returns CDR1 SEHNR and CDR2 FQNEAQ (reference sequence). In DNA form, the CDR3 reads TGTGCCAGCAGCGCCGGACAGGGGGCGGGAAACACCATATATTTT. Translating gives CASSAGQGAGNTIYF.

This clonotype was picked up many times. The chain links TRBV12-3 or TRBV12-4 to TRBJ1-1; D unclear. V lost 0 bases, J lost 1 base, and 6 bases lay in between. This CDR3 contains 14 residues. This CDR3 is CASSLARKNTEAFF. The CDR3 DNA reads TGTGCCAGCAGTTTAGCGCGAAAGAACACTGAAGCTTTCTTT.

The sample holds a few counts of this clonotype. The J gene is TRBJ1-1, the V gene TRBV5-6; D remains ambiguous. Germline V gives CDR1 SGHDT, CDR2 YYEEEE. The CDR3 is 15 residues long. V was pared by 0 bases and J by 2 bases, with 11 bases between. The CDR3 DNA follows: TGTGCCAGCAGCTTGGCAGGTAGGCGAAACACTGAAGCTTTCTTT. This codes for CASSLAGRRNTEAFF. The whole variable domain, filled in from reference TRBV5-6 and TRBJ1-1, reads DAGVTQSPTHLIKTRGQQVTLRCSPKSGHDTVSWYQQALGQGPQFIFQYYEEEERQRGNFPDRFSGHQFPNYSSELNVNALLLGDSALYLCASSLAGRRNTEAFFGQGTRLTVV.

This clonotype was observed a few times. The CDR3 is CASSRTDDYGYTF. The CDR3 bases are TGTGCCAGCTCTCGGACGGACGACTATGGCTACACCTTC. The V and J genes are TRBV18 and TRBJ1-2; D remains ambiguous. Trimming left V 6 bases short and J 3 bases short, with 11 bases between. This CDR3 is 13 amino acids long. Germline values: CDR1 KGHSH, CDR2 LQKENI.

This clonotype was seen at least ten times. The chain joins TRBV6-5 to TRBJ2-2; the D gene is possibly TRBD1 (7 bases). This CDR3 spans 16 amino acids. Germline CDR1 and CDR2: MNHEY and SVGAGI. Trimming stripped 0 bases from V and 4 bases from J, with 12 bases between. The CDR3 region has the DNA TGTGCCAGCAGTTACTCAACAGGGGAGGCCACCGGGGAGCTGTTTTTT. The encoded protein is CASSYSTGEATGELFF.

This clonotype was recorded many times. The CDR3 here is CASSGQAGVRGEQFF. CDR3 DNA sequence: TGTGCCAGCAGTGGGCAAGCGGGGGTCCGGGGTGAGCAGTTCTTC. The genes are TRBV6-1 and TRBJ2-1; 8 bases fit TRBD2. Unmatched junction bases numbered 11, after V lost 4 bases and J lost 9 bases. The CDR3 consists of 15 residues. Looked up from germline, CDR1 is MNHNS and CDR2 is SASEGT.

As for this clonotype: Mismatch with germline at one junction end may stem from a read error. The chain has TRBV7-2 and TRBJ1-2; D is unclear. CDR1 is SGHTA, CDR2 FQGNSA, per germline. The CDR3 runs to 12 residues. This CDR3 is CASSLEYYSYTF. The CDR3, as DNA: TGTGCCAGCAGCCTGGAGTATTATAGCTACACTTTC.

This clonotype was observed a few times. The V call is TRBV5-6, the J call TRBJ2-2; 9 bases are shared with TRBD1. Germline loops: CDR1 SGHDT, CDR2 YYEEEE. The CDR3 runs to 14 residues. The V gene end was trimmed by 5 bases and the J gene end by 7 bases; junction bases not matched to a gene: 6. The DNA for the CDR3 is TGTGCCAGCAGTAGGACAGGGGTCGGCGGGGAGCTGTTTTTT. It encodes CASSRTGVGGELFF.

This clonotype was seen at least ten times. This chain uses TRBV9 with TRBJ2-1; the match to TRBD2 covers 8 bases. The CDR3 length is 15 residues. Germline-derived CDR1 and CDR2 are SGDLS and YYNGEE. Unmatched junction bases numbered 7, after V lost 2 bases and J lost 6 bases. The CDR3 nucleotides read TGTGCCAGCAGCGTGGGAGCGGGGGCCCCCAATGAGCAGTTCTTC. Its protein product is CASSVGAGAPNEQFF.

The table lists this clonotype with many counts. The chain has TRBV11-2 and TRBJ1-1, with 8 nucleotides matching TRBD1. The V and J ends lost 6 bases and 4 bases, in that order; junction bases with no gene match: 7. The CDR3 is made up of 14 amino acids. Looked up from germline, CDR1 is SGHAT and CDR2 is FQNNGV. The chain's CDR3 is CASRDREGFTEAFF. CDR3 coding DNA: TGTGCCAGCAGGGACAGGGAAGGGTTCACTGAAGCTTTCTTT.

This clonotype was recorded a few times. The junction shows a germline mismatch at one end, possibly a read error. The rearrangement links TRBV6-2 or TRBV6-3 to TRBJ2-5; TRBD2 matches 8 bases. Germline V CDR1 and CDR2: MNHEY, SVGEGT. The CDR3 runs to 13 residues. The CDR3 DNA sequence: TGTGCCAGCAGTGCGGGGGGTTGGGAGACCCATTACTTC. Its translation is CASSAGGWETHYF.

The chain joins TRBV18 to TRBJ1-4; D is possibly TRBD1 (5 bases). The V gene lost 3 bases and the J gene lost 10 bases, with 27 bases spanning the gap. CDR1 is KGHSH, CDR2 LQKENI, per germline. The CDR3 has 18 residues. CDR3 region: CASSPRQPIISRNGKLFF. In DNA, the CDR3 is TGTGCCAGCTCACCTAGACAGCCCATCATATCCCGAAACGGAAAACTGTTTTTT.

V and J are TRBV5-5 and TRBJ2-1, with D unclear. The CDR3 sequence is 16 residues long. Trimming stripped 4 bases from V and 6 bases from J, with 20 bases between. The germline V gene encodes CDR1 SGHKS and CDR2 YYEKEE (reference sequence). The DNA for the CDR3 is TGTGCCAGCAGCGCTTCCAGGTTCGCTGTGTTCAATGAGCAGTTCTTC. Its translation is CASSASRFAVFNEQFF.

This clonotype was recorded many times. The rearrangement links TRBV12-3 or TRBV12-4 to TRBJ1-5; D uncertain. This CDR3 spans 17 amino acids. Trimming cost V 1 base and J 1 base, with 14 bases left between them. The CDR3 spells CASSLGAIPGSNQPQHF. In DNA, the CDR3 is TGTGCCAGCAGTTTAGGGGCCATCCCGGGGAGCAATCAGCCCCAGCATTTT.

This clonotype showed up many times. The CDR3: CASTRTPQETQYF. As DNA, the CDR3 is TGTGCCAGCACGAGGACACCACAAGAGACCCAGTACTTC. This rearrangement joins TRBV7-2 to TRBJ2-5; TRBD1 is a possible D gene (5 bases). The CDR3 is made up of 13 amino acids. V was cut by 7 bases and J by 2 bases, with 11 bases left in between. The germline gives CDR1 SGHTA, CDR2 FQGNSA.

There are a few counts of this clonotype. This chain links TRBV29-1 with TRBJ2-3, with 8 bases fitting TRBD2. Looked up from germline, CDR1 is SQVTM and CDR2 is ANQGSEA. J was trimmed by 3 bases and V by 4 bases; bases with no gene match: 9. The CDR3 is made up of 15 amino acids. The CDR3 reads CSVGRRGAGTDTQYF. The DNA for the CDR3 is TGCAGCGTTGGGCGGCGGGGGGCCGGGACAGATACGCAGTATTTT.

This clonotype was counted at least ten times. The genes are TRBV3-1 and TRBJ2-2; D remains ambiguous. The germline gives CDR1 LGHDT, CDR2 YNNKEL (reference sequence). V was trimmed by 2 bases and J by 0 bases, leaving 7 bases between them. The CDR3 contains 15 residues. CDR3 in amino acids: CASSQHQTNTGELFF. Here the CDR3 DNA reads TGTGCCAGCAGCCAACATCAGACGAACACCGGGGAGCTGTTTTTT.

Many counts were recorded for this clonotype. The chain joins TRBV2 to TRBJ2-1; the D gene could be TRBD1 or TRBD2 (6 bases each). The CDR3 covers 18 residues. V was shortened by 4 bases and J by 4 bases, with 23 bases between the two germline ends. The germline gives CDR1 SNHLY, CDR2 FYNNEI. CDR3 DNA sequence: TGTGCCAGCAGTGGCCTGGGGGGCCGGGGTCCGAGTTACAATGAGCAGTTCTTC. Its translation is CASSGLGGRGPSYNEQFF.

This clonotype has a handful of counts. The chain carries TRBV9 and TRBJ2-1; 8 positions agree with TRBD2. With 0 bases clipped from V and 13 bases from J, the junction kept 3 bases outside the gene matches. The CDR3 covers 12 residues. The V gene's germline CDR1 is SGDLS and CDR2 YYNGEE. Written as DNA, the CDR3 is TGTGCCAGCAGCGTAGGGACTAGCCGTCAGTTCTTC. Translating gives CASSVGTSRQFF.

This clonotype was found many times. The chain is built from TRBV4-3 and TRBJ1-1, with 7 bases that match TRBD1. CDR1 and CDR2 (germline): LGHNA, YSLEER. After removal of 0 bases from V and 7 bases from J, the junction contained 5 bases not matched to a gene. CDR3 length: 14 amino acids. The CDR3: CASSQDRGDSEAFF. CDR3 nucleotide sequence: TGCGCCAGCAGCCAAGATCGTGGGGACAGTGAAGCTTTCTTT.

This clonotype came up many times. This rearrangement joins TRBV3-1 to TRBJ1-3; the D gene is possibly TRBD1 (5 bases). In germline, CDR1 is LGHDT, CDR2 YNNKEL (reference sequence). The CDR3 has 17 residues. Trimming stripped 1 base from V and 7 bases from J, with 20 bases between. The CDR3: CASSQVVLAGNANTIYF. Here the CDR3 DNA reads TGTGCCAGCAGCCAAGTGGTGTTGGCAGGGAATGCCAACACCATATATTTT.